Detailed here is one T cell receptor (beta chain). Germline V gene data show CDR1 as SGHRS and CDR2 as YFSETQ. Trimming took off 0 bases at V and 2 bases at J, with 8 bases between the two ends. The CDR3 spans 15 residues. This record comes from a study of blood T cell repertoires in COVID-19. Overall study: The origin of the acute and convalescent COVID-19 samples was the United States, Italy and Spain.

The data were produced by immunoSEQ multiplex PCR, yet TCRdb's version contains in-frame clones alone and is incomplete. Of some 270,000 clones in the sample, 85% to 90% are singletons; the top ten hold under 2.5%. In terms of age and location, participants ranged from roughly 18 to 100 years and lived in about two dozen US areas. The chain is built from TRBV5-1 and TRBJ1-4; D may be TRBD1 (5 bases). The specimen was PBMCs or T cells enriched from blood (not recorded which). The source is a woman aged 60-70 years who had recovered from COVID-19. The CDR3 protein is CASSLGSGTNEKLFF. In DNA form, the CDR3 reads TGCGCCAGCAGCTTGGGTTCAGGGACTAATGAAAAACTGTTTTTT.